The 29 T cell receptor beta chains below come from one sample, sequenced in a study of blood T cell repertoires in COVID-19. Generated by immunoSEQ multiplex PCR, the TCRdb table keeps only in-frame clones and is missing some. The repertoire holds 250,000 or so clones, with around four fifths as singletons. Sequencing was done on a sample of peripheral blood. The source is a young man who had recovered from COVID-19.

The CDR3 DNA follows: TGTGCCAGCAGTTTATGCGACAGGCACGAGCAGTACGTC. Translated, it gives CASSLCDRHEQYV. The J gene is TRBJ2-7, the V gene TRBV28; D perhaps matches TRBD1 (6 bases). CDR1 MDHEN and CDR2 SYDVKM come from the germline V gene. Trimming stripped 0 bases from V and 5 bases from J, with 8 bases between. CDR3 length: 13 amino acids.

The CDR3 here is CASRDTLLLAGGREQYF. DNA for the CDR3: TGTGCCAGCAGGGACACACTCCTACTCGCGGGGGGGCGGGAGCAGTACTTC. This rearrangement joins TRBV9 to TRBJ2-7; 9 bases align to TRBD2. J gave up 7 bases and V 5 bases, and 19 bases lay outside the gene matches. Germline CDR1 is SGDLS and CDR2 is YYNGEE. This CDR3 region has 17 residues.

The chain is built from TRBV6-1 and TRBJ1-2; 10 nucleotides align to TRBD1. The CDR3 consists of 14 residues. Germline CDR1 reads MNHNS; CDR2 reads SASEGT. V lost 1 base and J lost 7; bases outside the gene matches: 3. For the CDR3, the DNA is TGTGCCAGCAGTGAAGGGACAGGGGGACTTGGCTACACCTTC. Translation gives CASSEGTGGLGYTF.

The chain employs TRBV14 and TRBJ2-5; the D is unclear. This CDR3 has 13 amino acids. Germline lookup yields CDR1 SGHDN and CDR2 FVKESK. V was cut by 5 bases and J by 2 bases, with 9 bases left in between. The CDR3: CASSSEWQETQYF. CDR3 nucleotides: TGTGCCAGCAGCTCAGAATGGCAAGAGACCCAGTACTTC.

V and J are TRBV5-1 and TRBJ1-1; a possible D gene is TRBD1 (5 bases). V shed 0 bases and J shed 4 bases, with 13 bases lying between them. Germline CDR1 is SGHRS and CDR2 is YFSETQ. The CDR3 contains 15 residues. The chain's CDR3 is CASSLEGTVGTEAFF. The CDR3 DNA is TGCGCCAGCAGCTTGGAAGGGACTGTGGGCACTGAAGCTTTCTTT.

The V call is TRBV5-1, the J call TRBJ1-2; 7 positions agree with TRBD1. Germline values: CDR1 SGHRS, CDR2 YFSETQ. This CDR3 spans 14 amino acids. J lost 6 bases, V lost 5 bases, and 10 bases had no gene match. CDR3 sequence: CASSPTTGVDGYTF. The CDR3 DNA follows: TGCGCCAGCAGTCCTACTACAGGGGTTGATGGCTACACCTTC.

The V call is TRBV28, the J call TRBJ2-6; D is ambiguous. Trimming stripped 7 bases from V and 4 bases from J, with 5 bases between. CDR3 length: 12 amino acids. CDR1 is MDHEN and CDR2 is SYDVKM in the germline V gene. This chain's CDR3 is CASTSGANVLTF. In nucleotides, the CDR3 is TGTGCCAGCACCTCCGGGGCCAACGTCCTGACTTTC.

The table lists this clone with a count of one. V gene TRBV9 combines with J gene TRBJ2-1, with 8 positions matching TRBD2. With 0 bases clipped from V and 7 bases from J, the junction kept 6 bases outside the gene matches. Germline CDR1 SGDLS, CDR2 YYNGEE. The CDR3 is 15 residues long. CDR3 region: CASSVGGGPWNEQFF. The CDR3 nucleotides are TGTGCCAGCAGCGTAGGCGGGGGGCCCTGGAATGAGCAGTTCTTC.

The chain couples TRBV3-1 (or the pseudogene TRBV3-2) to TRBJ2-2; no reliable D call. Looked up from germline, CDR1 is LGHDT and CDR2 is YNNKEL (reference sequence). Trimming took off 1 base at V and 1 base at J, with 13 bases between the two ends. The CDR3 runs 17 residues. DNA of the CDR3: TGTGCCAGCAGCCAAGTTCCCGCACATATGAACACCGGGGAGCTGTTTTTT. Protein sequence: CASSQVPAHMNTGELFF.

This clone appeared once. The chain joins TRBV28 to TRBJ2-3; a weak D match, TRBD2 (6 bases). The V end lost 2 bases, the J end lost 2 bases, and 11 bases lay between the germline ends. The CDR3 totals 15 residues. Per the germline V gene, CDR1 is MDHEN and CDR2 is SYDVKM. In nucleotides, the CDR3 is TGTGCCAGCAGTTTAGGCGGGGAGCACACAGATACGCAGTATTTT. It encodes CASSLGGEHTDTQYF.

The chain links TRBV6-4 to TRBJ1-4; D gene ambiguous. Looked up from germline, CDR1 is MRHNA and CDR2 is SNTAGT. This CDR3 is built from 15 residues. V was cut by 3 bases and J by 3 bases, with 11 bases left in between. The CDR3 region is CASSDMSSANEKLFF. The CDR3 bases are TGTGCCAGCAGTGATATGAGTTCGGCTAATGAAAAACTGTTTTTT.

As for this clone: Other DNA sequences in the same sample also yield this CDR3. V and J are TRBV6-4 and TRBJ2-1; 9 nucleotides line up with TRBD2. Germline-derived CDR1 and CDR2 are MRHNA and SNTAGT. CDR3 size: 15 residues. The junction had 2 bases not matched to a gene; V was cut back by 0 bases and J by 5 bases. CDR3 region: CASSDSRGGHNEQFF. CDR3 DNA: TGTGCCAGCAGTGACTCGCGGGGGGGCCACAATGAGCAGTTCTTC.

V is TRBV10-3 and J is TRBJ2-1; 8 positions match TRBD1. Germline CDR1 ENHRY, CDR2 SYGVKD. The CDR3 runs 17 residues. V lost 2 bases, J lost 0 bases, and 6 bases stayed unmatched. CDR3 nucleotide sequence: TGTGCCATCAGTGAGGCGGACAGGGAGAGCTCCTACAATGAGCAGTTCTTC. Translation gives CAISEADRESSYNEQFF.

This chain links TRBV13 with TRBJ2-7; 9 nucleotides agree with TRBD1. The germline V gene encodes CDR1 PRHDT and CDR2 FYEKMQ (reference sequence). The CDR3 runs 15 residues. Losses at the gene ends were 5 bases for V and 0 bases for J; bases not matched to a gene: 5. This CDR3 is CASSPGQGFSYEQYF. The CDR3 DNA is TGTGCCAGCAGCCCGGGACAGGGCTTCTCCTACGAGCAGTACTTC.

This clone was counted a few times. This sequence joins TRBV10-3 and TRBJ2-7; possible D gene TRBD1, 6 bases. The CDR3 loop spans 14 amino acids. Germline assignment: CDR1 ENHRY and CDR2 SYGVKD. V was cut by 10 bases and J by 3 bases, with 19 bases left in between. CDR3 in amino acids: CATRLSTDSYEQYF. As DNA, the CDR3 is TGTGCCACGCGACTTTCGACGGACAGCTACGAGCAGTACTTC.

This clone was seen more than once but under ten times. V usage is TRBV6-5 and J usage is TRBJ2-3; no firm D call. Trimming took 6 bases from V and 1 from J, leaving 14 bases between them. CDR3 length: 15 amino acids. Germline V CDR1 and CDR2: MNHEY, SVGAGI. CDR3 sequence: CASSQTGWGTDTQYF. In DNA form, the CDR3 reads TGTGCCAGCAGCCAGACCGGGTGGGGCACAGATACGCAGTATTTT.

The V gene is TRBV19, the J gene TRBJ1-4, with unresolved D. V lost 9 bases and J lost 5, with 13 bases in between. CDR1 and CDR2 from the germline V gene are LNHDA and SQIVND (reference sequence). CDR3 size: 13 residues. The DNA of the CDR3 is TGTGCCAGCCGTCGCGGGGTAAATGAAAAACTGTTTTTT. This encodes CASRRGVNEKLFF.

CDR3 residues: CASSLEASGGAGDTQYF. Here the CDR3 DNA reads TGTGCCAGCAGCTTAGAGGCTAGCGGGGGGGCAGGGGATACGCAGTATTTT. The chain joins TRBV7-2 to TRBJ2-3, with 12 bases aligning to TRBD2. V trimming: 1 base; J trimming: 6 bases; junction bases outside the gene matches: 8. The CDR3 is made up of 17 amino acids. Germline values: CDR1 SGHTA, CDR2 FQGNSA.

This chain connects TRBV18 to TRBJ2-1, with 9 positions matching TRBD2. Germline CDR1 is KGHSH and CDR2 is LQKENI. V shed 3 bases and J 5 bases; nucleotides not matched to a gene: 11. The CDR3 is 17 amino acids. The CDR3 bases are TGTGCCAGCTCACCGAGCGGACACAGCGGGGGGAACAATGAGCAGTTCTTC. The encoded protein is CASSPSGHSGGNNEQFF. Looking up the rest from reference TRBV18 and TRBJ2-1 gives the full variable domain: NAGVMQNPRHLVRRRGQEARLRCSPMKGHSHVYWYRQLPEEGLKFMVYLQKENIIDESGMPKERFSAEFPKEGPSILRIQQVVRGDSAAYFCASSPSGHSGGNNEQFFGPGTRLTVL.

This clone appeared a single time. V is TRBV11-3 and J is TRBJ2-5; D perhaps matches TRBD2 (6 bases). Deletions cut 5 bases from V and 10 bases from J, with 14 bases between. CDR1 and CDR2 from the germline V gene are SGHNT and YENEEA. This CDR3 has 12 residues. The CDR3 here is CASSPKGRIQYF. CDR3 DNA sequence: TGTGCCAGCAGCCCCAAAGGGAGGATCCAGTACTTC.

This chain links TRBV28 with TRBJ2-7, with D maybe TRBD2 (6 bases). The ends were cut back, 5 bases at V and 4 bases at J, with 15 bases in the middle. Germline CDR1 and CDR2: MDHEN and SYDVKM. CDR3 length: 14 amino acids. CDR3: CASSPSDYKYEQYV. The DNA for the CDR3 is TGTGCCAGCAGTCCCTCGGACTATAAATACGAGCAGTACGTC.

This chain connects TRBV11-2 to TRBJ1-6, with 7 nucleotides matching TRBD1. Germline CDR1 and CDR2: SGHAT and FQNNGV. V was pared by 4 bases and J by 10 bases, with 4 bases of the junction left unmatched. CDR3 length: 13 residues. CDR3 residues: CASSYRGGSPLHF. The CDR3 region has the DNA TGTGCCAGCAGCTACAGGGGTGGGTCACCCCTCCACTTT.

The chain joins TRBV29-1 to TRBJ1-4; D possibly corresponds to TRBD1 (5 bases). The germline gives CDR1 SQVTM, CDR2 ANQGSEA. The V gene lost 6 bases and the J gene lost 7 bases, with 15 bases spanning the gap. This CDR3 is 13 amino acids long. Written as DNA, the CDR3 is TGCAGCGTCACGGATAGGGGTGCTGAAAAACTGTTTTTT. Translated: CSVTDRGAEKLFF.

The J gene is TRBJ1-1, the V gene TRBV7-6, with 8 nucleotides matching TRBD1. Germline CDR1 is SGHVS and CDR2 is FNYEAQ. The CDR3 spans 13 residues. V dropped 4 bases and J dropped 7; count of bases not matched to a gene: 5. CDR3 protein: CASSSRQGNEAFF. CDR3 bases: TGTGCCAGCAGCTCCCGACAGGGGAATGAAGCTTTCTTT.

The chain carries TRBV6-5 and TRBJ1-1; 7 bases agree with TRBD1. The CDR3 has 13 residues. J lost 7 bases, V lost 6 bases, and 8 bases had no gene match. In germline, CDR1 is MNHEY, CDR2 SVGAGI. DNA of the CDR3: TGTGCCAGCAGATGGGACAGACCGAATGAAGCTTTCTTT. As protein: CASRWDRPNEAFF.

The genes are TRBV5-1 and TRBJ1-1, with 9 bases fitting TRBD1. The CDR3 covers 15 residues. Germline V gene sequence: CDR1 SGHRS, CDR2 YFSETQ. The V segment lost 4 bases and the J segment 4 bases; nucleotides outside the gene matches: 8. The CDR3 loop reads CASSVDRGRGTEAFF. CDR3 DNA: TGCGCCAGCAGCGTGGACAGGGGAAGGGGCACTGAAGCTTTCTTT.

The chain employs TRBV9 and TRBJ2-3; TRBD2 aligns across 8 bases. After removal of 7 bases from V and 6 bases from J, the junction contained 13 bases not matched to a gene. This CDR3 comprises 15 residues. Per the germline V gene, CDR1 is SGDLS and CDR2 is YYNGEE. The chain's CDR3 is CASRPGLGRGDTQYF. CDR3 nucleotide sequence: TGTGCCAGCCGCCCGGGACTAGGGCGGGGGGATACGCAGTATTTT.

This rearrangement joins TRBV28 to TRBJ2-7; no clear D. The germline gives CDR1 MDHEN, CDR2 SYDVKM. The CDR3 covers 13 residues. V was shortened by 2 bases and J by 0 bases, with 5 bases between the two germline ends. CDR3 coding DNA: TGTGCCAGCAGTTTACGCGGCTCCTACGAGCAGTACGTC. Its protein product is CASSLRGSYEQYV.

Only a few counts were recorded for this clone. The genes are TRBV2 and TRBJ2-7; D possibly corresponds to TRBD1 (6 bases). This CDR3 has 15 residues. Looked up from germline, CDR1 is SNHLY and CDR2 is FYNNEI. Between the trimmed V and J ends, which lost 6 bases and 4 bases, there was a span of 19 bases. The CDR3 sequence is CASSENVGASYEQYV. Here the CDR3 DNA reads TGTGCCAGCAGCGAGAACGTGGGGGCTTCTTACGAGCAGTACGTC.